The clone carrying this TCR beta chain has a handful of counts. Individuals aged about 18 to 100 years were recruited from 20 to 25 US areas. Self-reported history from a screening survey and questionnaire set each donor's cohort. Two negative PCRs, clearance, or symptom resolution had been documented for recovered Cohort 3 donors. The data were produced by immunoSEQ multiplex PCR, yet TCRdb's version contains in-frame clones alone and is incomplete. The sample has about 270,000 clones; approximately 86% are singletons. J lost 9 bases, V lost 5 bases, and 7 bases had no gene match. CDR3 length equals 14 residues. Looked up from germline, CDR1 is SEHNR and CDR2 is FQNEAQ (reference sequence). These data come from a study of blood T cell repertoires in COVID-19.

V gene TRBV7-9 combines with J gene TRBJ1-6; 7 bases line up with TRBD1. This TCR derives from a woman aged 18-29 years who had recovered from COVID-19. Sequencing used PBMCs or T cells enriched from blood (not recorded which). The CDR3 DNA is TGTGCCAGCAGCCCCGACAGGGAAATTTCACCCCTCCACTTT. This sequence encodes CASSPDREISPLHF.